This TCR beta chain was recovered during a study of blood T cells in healthy people across ages. This CDR3 is 16 amino acids long. The germline CDR1 and CDR2 sequences are SGHDN and FVKESK. The junction had 7 bases not matched to a gene; V was cut back by 4 bases and J by 4 bases. A second roughly 6 to 12 cycle PCR used barcoded and J-beta primers. TCRdb fed the 5' RACE reads into MiXCR, producing one record per CDR3 protein. The sample contains over 700,000 distinct CDR3 sequences, 53% of which appear only once. This clonotype was detected only a few times. The TCR was taken from a man older than 75 in good health. This chain joins TRBV14 and TRBJ2-7; 13 positions match TRBD2. The sequenced material came from blood. Written as DNA, the CDR3 is TGTGCCAGCAGCCCGGGACTAGCGGGATGGGAGTACGAGCAGTACTTC. It is translated as CASSPGLAGWEYEQYF. Full variable domain (missing parts from reference TRBV14 and TRBJ2-7): EAGVTQFPSHSVIEKGQTVTLRCDPISGHDNLYWYRRVMGKEIKFLLHFVKESKQDESGMPNNRFLAERTGGTYSTLKVQPAELEDSGVYFCASSPGLAGWEYEQYFGPGTRLTVT.